Sequencing of this TCR beta chain was carried out in a study of T-cell reconstitution after alpha-beta-depleted transplantation in children. Overall study findings and caveats: Surviving recipient T cells and thymic progenitors underlay high day-60 TCRbeta diversity in some patients. A year had passed since transplant, and T-cell counts and diversity by then came mostly from newly produced T cells. Alpha-beta T cells about two months after transplant reportedly derived from several hundred expanded graft clones.

This clonotype was counted a few times. Its specificity is not known. Unique molecular identifiers were used to barcode this TCRbeta library. TCRdb passed the PCR reads through MiXCR, listing each CDR3 protein once. The data show approximately 500,000 distinct CDR3 sequences, with 25% to 30% seen just once and 36% held by the top ten. The CDR3 totals 15 residues. V was trimmed by 6 bases and J by 2 bases, leaving 14 bases between them. The V gene's germline CDR1 is MNHEY and CDR2 SVGAGI. Sequences were derived from PBMCs, sampled before TCRalphabeta/CD19-depleted stem cell transplant. This clonotype originated in a boy younger than two with Wiskott-Aldrich syndrome, due to receive a stem cell transplant. V is TRBV6-5 and J is TRBJ2-1, with D perhaps matching TRBD1 (6 bases). DNA of the CDR3: TGTGCCAGCAGGTTACAGGGTTTTACCTACAATGAGCAGTTCTTC. This gives the protein CASRLQGFTYNEQFF.